A single sample gave rise to the 27 T cell receptor beta chains below, sequenced in a study of T cell responses to AZD1222 COVID-19 vaccine. Assay used: immunoSEQ multiplex PCR; TCRdb lists only in-frame clones, some missing. Of under 95,000 clones detected, more than 70% appear once; the ten largest clones hold 6% to 7.5%. The sample here was peripheral blood, taken 28 days after the second AZD1222 dose. Receptor source: an adult who received the AZD1222 COVID-19 vaccine.

This chain's CDR3 is CSVVLLSGLETQYF. The CDR3 region has the DNA TGCAGCGTTGTCCTCTTATCGGGGCTAGAGACCCAGTACTTC. This sequence joins TRBV29-1 and TRBJ2-5; D tentatively fits TRBD1 or TRBD2 (5 bases each). Germline V lookup: CDR1 SQVTM, CDR2 ANQGSEA. This CDR3 spans 14 amino acids. The V end was cut by 4 bases, the J end by 4 bases, with 16 bases between.

This clone has a handful of counts. The V call is TRBV30, the J call TRBJ1-1; D uncertain. Per the germline V gene, CDR1 is GTSNPN and CDR2 is SVGIG (reference sequence). The V end was cut by 0 bases, the J end by 1 base, with 6 bases between. The CDR3 extends over 13 amino acids. CDR3: CAWSVISNTEAFF. CDR3 DNA: TGTGCCTGGAGTGTAATTTCGAACACTGAAGCTTTCTTT.

The J gene is TRBJ1-4, the V gene TRBV9; D is undetermined. Germline lookup yields CDR1 SGDLS and CDR2 YYNGEE. The V and J ends lost 3 bases and 6 bases respectively, with 12 bases between them. This CDR3 is built from 14 residues. CDR3 amino acids: CASSGGSYDEKLFF. Here the CDR3 DNA reads TGTGCCAGCAGCGGAGGGAGCTATGATGAAAAACTGTTTTTT.

V usage is TRBV24-1 and J usage is TRBJ2-1, with 14 bases fitting TRBD2. V lost 3 bases, J lost 6 bases, and 3 bases stayed unmatched. CDR3 length: 16 residues. CDR1 and CDR2 (germline): KGHDR, SFDVKD. Here the CDR3 DNA reads TGTGCCACCAGTGATCCGGGGACTAGCGGGAGCAATGAGCAGTTCTTC. Translating gives CATSDPGTSGSNEQFF.

The chain couples TRBV6-6 to TRBJ1-6, with D perhaps matching TRBD1 (5 bases). V was pared by 5 bases and J by 5 bases, with 16 bases between. From germline, CDR1 is MNHNY and CDR2 SVGAGI (reference sequence). The CDR3 consists of 16 residues. The CDR3 here is CASSRKGRAHNSPLHF. In nucleotides, the CDR3 is TGTGCCAGCAGTCGAAAGGGACGGGCCCATAATTCACCCCTCCACTTT.

This clone was picked up one time. The rearrangement uses TRBV3-1 (or the pseudogene TRBV3-2) and TRBJ2-5; tentative D call: TRBD2 (6 bases). Germline V gene data show CDR1 as LGHDT and CDR2 as YNNKEL (reference sequence). Trimming removed 4 bases from V and 4 bases from J, with 13 bases in between. The CDR3 runs to 14 residues. As DNA, the CDR3 is TGTGCCAGCAGCCGCCCGACTAGGGGAGAGACCCAGTACTTC. It is translated as CASSRPTRGETQYF.

This chain's CDR3 is CASSFRGQGHYGYTF. The CDR3 DNA follows: TGTGCCAGCAGTTTTAGGGGACAGGGCCACTATGGCTACACCTTC. The chain employs TRBV28 and TRBJ1-2, with 9 bases that match TRBD1. This CDR3 has 15 amino acids. Germline CDR1 is MDHEN and CDR2 is SYDVKM. Trimming removed 3 bases from V and 3 bases from J; junction bases left unmatched: 5.

This sequence joins TRBV12-3 or TRBV12-4 and TRBJ1-2; D is unresolved. The CDR3 totals 13 residues. The V end lost 2 bases, the J end lost 4 bases, and 8 bases lay between the germline ends. The CDR3 spells CASSLRSRYGYTF. The CDR3 nucleotides are TGTGCCAGCAGTTTACGGTCCCGCTATGGCTACACCTTC.

This chain links TRBV18 with TRBJ2-1; D remains unclear. This CDR3 comprises 14 residues. Between the trimmed V and J ends, which lost 6 bases and 4 bases, there was a span of 13 bases. CDR1 is KGHSH, CDR2 LQKENI, per germline. Here the CDR3 reads CASSSTGSYNEQFF. Written as DNA, the CDR3 is TGTGCCAGCTCTTCCACCGGTTCATACAATGAGCAGTTCTTC. The full variable domain, completed using reference TRBV18 and TRBJ2-1, is NAGVMQNPRHLVRRRGQEARLRCSPMKGHSHVYWYRQLPEEGLKFMVYLQKENIIDESGMPKERFSAEFPKEGPSILRIQQVVRGDSAAYFCASSSTGSYNEQFFGPGTRLTVL.

The chain has TRBV5-1 and TRBJ2-1, with TRBD2 identical over 10 bases. The V gene end was trimmed by 6 bases and the J gene end by 7 bases; junction bases not matched to a gene: 10. CDR1 is SGHRS and CDR2 is YFSETQ in the germline V gene. CDR3 size: 15 residues. The CDR3 region is CASNSGSSGSNEQFF. The CDR3 region has the DNA TGCGCCAGCAACTCCGGTTCTAGCGGGAGTAATGAGCAGTTCTTC.

The chain employs TRBV23-1 and TRBJ1-4, with 7 bases matching TRBD1. TRBV23-1 is reported as an ORF; its role is uncertain. Losses at the gene ends were 3 bases for V and 4 bases for J; bases not matched to a gene: 8. The CDR3 runs 16 residues. The CDR3 sequence: CASSHLRTGYNEKLFF. Here the CDR3 DNA reads TGCGCCAGCAGTCACCTCAGGACAGGCTATAATGAAAAACTGTTTTTT.

The V and J genes are TRBV7-2 and TRBJ2-5; 11 bases match TRBD2. The CDR3 consists of 15 residues. J gave up 2 bases and V 4 bases, and 3 bases lay outside the gene matches. Germline V gene lookup returns CDR1 SGHTA and CDR2 FQGNSA. In DNA, the CDR3 is TGTGCCAGCAGCTGGGGACTAGCGGTACAAGAGACCCAGTACTTC. Residues: CASSWGLAVQETQYF.

CDR3 sequence: CAIRYRETYEQYF. The CDR3 region has the DNA TGTGCCATCAGGTACAGGGAAACCTACGAGCAGTACTTC. This chain links TRBV10-3 with TRBJ2-7; D may be TRBD1 (6 bases). Trimming took 6 bases from V and 2 from J, leaving 11 bases between them. The CDR3 spans 13 residues. The germline gives CDR1 ENHRY, CDR2 SYGVKD.

This rearrangement joins TRBV12-5 to TRBJ2-2, with 11 positions matching TRBD2. The CDR3 sequence is 17 residues long. Germline values: CDR1 LGHNT, CDR2 FRNRAP. The trim removed 6 bases at V and 1 base at J, leaving 7 bases unmatched. Written as DNA, the CDR3 is TGTGCTAGTGGCCCCGGACTAGCGGGTGGGAACACCGGGGAGCTGTTTTTT. It translates to CASGPGLAGGNTGELFF.

CDR3 sequence (DNA): TGTGCCACCAGTAGGGGCAGGGGGCGAATCGATGAGCAGTTCTTC. Its protein product is CATSRGRGRIDEQFF. This chain joins TRBV24-1 and TRBJ2-1; 8 bases are a match to TRBD1. CDR1 and CDR2 from the germline V gene are KGHDR and SFDVKD. The trim removed 6 bases at V and 8 bases at J, leaving 11 bases unmatched. The CDR3 is 15 residues long.

The CDR3 bases are TGTGCCAGCAGTTGGACCGATAGGAATGAGCAGTTCTTC. It is translated as CASSWTDRNEQFF. The J gene is TRBJ2-1, the V gene TRBV6-4; D gene uncertain. This CDR3 is 13 amino acids long. Trimming removed 5 bases from V and 7 bases from J, with 12 bases in between. Germline-derived CDR1 and CDR2 are MRHNA and SNTAGT.

In DNA, the CDR3 is TGTGCCAGCAGTGCGGGGCAGGGGTCTGAAGCTTTCTTT. This sequence encodes CASSAGQGSEAFF. V and J are TRBV2 and TRBJ1-1; possible D gene TRBD1, 6 bases. The germline V gene encodes CDR1 SNHLY and CDR2 FYNNEI. The CDR3 loop spans 13 amino acids. Trimming took 4 bases from V and 6 from J, leaving 12 bases between them.

This chain connects TRBV28 to TRBJ1-1; D is ambiguous. Germline V gene lookup returns CDR1 MDHEN and CDR2 SYDVKM. The CDR3 extends over 12 amino acids. V lost 6 bases to trimming and J lost 9 bases, with 14 bases between them. CDR3 in DNA: TGTGCCAGCAGAACTCCCGAACGACAAGCTTTCTTT. Its translation is CASRTPERQAFF.

CDR3 nucleotides: TGTGCCAGCAGCAACTCGCAGAACACTGAAGCTTTCTTT. Protein: CASSNSQNTEAFF. The chain combines TRBV5-4 with TRBJ1-1; D unclear. The CDR3 extends over 13 amino acids. Trimming left V 4 bases short and J 1 base short, with 8 bases between. Germline loops: CDR1 SGHNT, CDR2 YYREEE (reference sequence).

J is TRBJ1-1 and V is TRBV11-2; TRBD1 aligns across 8 bases. The V gene end was trimmed by 5 bases and the J gene end by 3 bases; junction bases not matched to a gene: 8. This CDR3 contains 15 residues. Germline-derived CDR1 and CDR2 are SGHAT and FQNNGV. The chain's CDR3 is CASSPDRGFDTEAFF. The CDR3 DNA is TGTGCCAGCAGCCCTGACAGGGGATTTGACACTGAAGCTTTCTTT.

The V and J genes are TRBV12-5 and TRBJ2-7; 8 bases line up with TRBD2. CDR1 is LGHNT, CDR2 FRNRAP, per germline. The trim removed 8 bases at V and 3 bases at J, leaving 0 bases unmatched. CDR3 length: 11 amino acids. The CDR3 region is CASSGSYEQYF. In nucleotides, the CDR3 is TGTGCTAGTAGCGGGAGCTACGAGCAGTACTTC.

This clone was counted a few times. The chain combines TRBV7-6 with TRBJ1-5, with TRBD1 identical over 8 bases. The CDR3 spans 14 residues. Germline CDR1 and CDR2: SGHVS and FNYEAQ. J lost 5 bases, V lost 5 bases, and 5 bases had no gene match. CDR3: CASSPDRADQPQHF. As DNA, the CDR3 is TGTGCCAGCAGCCCGGACAGGGCCGATCAGCCCCAGCATTTT.

V is TRBV9 and J is TRBJ2-6; D not resolved. This CDR3 has 17 amino acids. Trimming took off 0 bases at V and 0 bases at J, with 10 bases between the two ends. Germline V gene sequence: CDR1 SGDLS, CDR2 YYNGEE. For the CDR3, the DNA is TGTGCCAGCAGCGTAGCCGGCCAGTACTCTGGGGCCAACGTCCTGACTTTC. The encoded protein is CASSVAGQYSGANVLTF. Full variable domain (remainder filled in from reference TRBV9 and TRBJ2-6): DSGVTQTPKHLITATGQRVTLRCSPRSGDLSVYWYQQSLDQGLQFLIQYYNGEERAKGNILERFSAQQFPDLHSELNLSSLELGDSALYFCASSVAGQYSGANVLTFGAGSRLTVL.

Of note for this clone: One junction end does not reproduce the germline sequence, and a read error may be involved. As DNA, the CDR3 is TGTGCCAGCAGTTTAAGTTTGGGACAGGGGATGTCTTTT. It specifies CASSLSLGQGMSF. The V gene is TRBV12-3 or TRBV12-4, the J gene TRBJ1-3; 10 nucleotides align to TRBD1. This CDR3 comprises 13 residues.

The chain has TRBV6-5 and TRBJ1-2; no definite D call. The CDR3 totals 13 residues. The germline V gene encodes CDR1 MNHEY and CDR2 SVGAGI. V was cut by 7 bases and J by 2 bases, with 11 bases left in between. CDR3: CASMSYQNYGYTF. The CDR3 nucleotides are TGTGCCAGCATGTCGTACCAAAACTATGGCTACACCTTC.

This chain links TRBV27 with TRBJ2-1; tentative D call: TRBD2 (6 bases). The germline V gene encodes CDR1 MNHEY and CDR2 SMNVEV (reference sequence). This CDR3 has 17 amino acids. V lost 6 bases to trimming and J lost 0 bases, with 18 bases between them. The CDR3 DNA follows: TGTGCCAGCAGCCAATTTACCGGAGGGAGCTCCTACAATGAGCAGTTCTTC. Amino acid sequence: CASSQFTGGSSYNEQFF.

The chain has TRBV30 and TRBJ1-6; 9 nucleotides match TRBD1. The V segment lost 2 bases and the J segment 7 bases; nucleotides outside the gene matches: 9. The CDR3 totals 16 residues. The germline V gene encodes CDR1 GTSNPN and CDR2 SVGIG (reference sequence). CDR3 sequence (DNA): TGTGCCTGGAGTATCCCGACAGGGGGATTAAATTCACCCCTCCACTTT. As protein: CAWSIPTGGLNSPLHF. The full variable domain, rest sourced from reference TRBV30 and TRBJ1-6, is SQTIHQWPATLVQPVGSPLSLECTVEGTSNPNLYWYRQAAGRGLQLLFYSVGIGQISSEVPQNLSASRPQDRQFILSSKKLLLSDSGFYLCAWSIPTGGLNSPLHFGNGTRLTVT.